The rows below give T cell receptor beta chains drawn from one sample of a study of CD8+CD57+ T cells in acquired aplastic anemia. One entry per CDR3 protein, called by TCRdb with MiXCR from the reads. The sample consists of about 150,000 distinct CDR3 sequences, less than 60% of them appearing once. The sample comprised sorted CD4+, CD8+, or CD8+CD57+ T cells (not recorded which) from PBMCs. These receptors all stem from a human donor with aplastic anemia. CDR3s leave out the opening cysteine and the closing phenylalanine or tryptophan. A D gene is named only where the DNA matches it firmly. Size is omitted from some rows. Given values are once, few, many or a class for expanded clones.

clone size	J gene	V gene	D gene	CDR3 protein
-	TRBJ1-4	TRBV19	-	ASSRNEKLF
many	TRBJ2-5	TRBV5-1	-	ASSLAPVQETQY
-	TRBJ1-6	TRBV13	-	ASSHMPGHNSPLH
many	TRBJ1-2	TRBV16	TRBD1	ASSQTRSGTGVSGYT
many	TRBJ1-1	TRBV2	-	ASSDDRSANTEAF
-	TRBJ1-5	TRBV25-1	-	ASRVGNQPQH
many	TRBJ2-1	TRBV7-3	-	ASSVTPPGANFYNEQF
-	TRBJ2-5	TRBV20-1	TRBD2	SARGALGRDYSRETQY
-	TRBJ1-2	TRBV14	TRBD1	ASSRIGQGADGYT
-	TRBJ2-7	TRBV20-1	-	SARVRGQDEQY
many	TRBJ1-1	TRBV19	-	ASSIGAGVNTEAF
-	TRBJ2-7	TRBV11-2	-	ASSLLSLEQY
many	TRBJ1-5	TRBV6-1	-	ASSEEGGASNQPQH
-	TRBJ1-1	TRBV19	-	ASSTRDENTEAF
-	TRBJ1-2	TRBV10-3	-	ASSDRAGLPYGYT
many	TRBJ1-1	TRBV10-3	TRBD1	AISESGTGVDTEAF
many	TRBJ2-2	TRBV5-1	-	ASSLWDTGELF
many	TRBJ1-6	TRBV6-5	TRBD1	ASSYSLGQTSPLH
once	TRBJ1-1	TRBV20-1	TRBD1	SARENRGTEAF
many	TRBJ1-1	TRBV4-1	-	ASSQDSSGLRPEAF
once	TRBJ1-4	TRBV19	-	ASRGAGEKLF
-	TRBJ1-2	TRBV29-1	-	SVGLEGGGYT
-	TRBJ2-7	TRBV9	-	ASSKGQSYEQY
once	TRBJ2-3	TRBV20-1	TRBD1	SARPTGQQYTDTQY
-	TRBJ1-1	TRBV9	TRBD1	ASSRTGSGTEAF